A single sample gave rise to the 8 T cell receptor beta chains below, sequenced in a study of T cell changes during pregnancy in multiple sclerosis. The table came from immunoSEQ multiplex PCR; TCRdb's copy has only in-frame clones and leaves some out. Of roughly 75,000 clones detected, about nine tenths appear once; the ten largest clones hold 1.9%. The sample was peripheral blood, taken before pregnancy. These receptors originate from a female donor with multiple sclerosis, enrolled in a pregnancy study.

V is TRBV10-3 and J is TRBJ1-1; 8 bases line up with TRBD1. CDR1 is ENHRY, CDR2 SYGVKD, per germline. V was pared by 7 bases and J by 0 bases, with 13 bases of the junction left unmatched. The CDR3 spans 17 residues. The CDR3 spells CAIKGGPGGTMNTEAFF. CDR3 nucleotide sequence: TGTGCCATCAAGGGAGGGCCAGGGGGCACCATGAACACTGAAGCTTTCTTT.

J is TRBJ2-1 and V is TRBV5-1; 9 bases fit TRBD2. The CDR3 extends over 16 amino acids. The germline V gene has CDR1 SGHRS and CDR2 YFSETQ. Unmatched junction bases numbered 8, after V lost 0 bases and J lost 7 bases. This chain's CDR3 is CASSLAFVTSGNEQFF. The CDR3 DNA reads as TGCGCCAGCAGCTTGGCCTTCGTGACTAGCGGTAATGAGCAGTTCTTC. The full variable domain, its missing parts supplied by reference TRBV5-1 and TRBJ2-1, is KAGVTQTPRYLIKTRGQQVTLSCSPISGHRSVSWYQQTPGQGLQFLFEYFSETQRNKGNFPGRFSGRQFSNSRSEMNVSTLELGDSALYLCASSLAFVTSGNEQFFGPGTRLTVL.

This chain uses TRBV5-4 with TRBJ2-5, with a possible D match to TRBD1 (5 bases). This CDR3 has 16 amino acids. The germline V and J ends were trimmed by 4 bases and 4 bases, with 20 bases remaining between them. Germline CDR1 SGHNT, CDR2 YYREEE (reference sequence). The CDR3 spells CASSPMRLGRGETQYF. Here the CDR3 DNA reads TGTGCCAGCAGCCCCATGCGTCTGGGGCGCGGAGAGACCCAGTACTTC.

This chain connects TRBV28 to TRBJ1-5; D not certain. The ends were cut back, 8 bases at V and 3 bases at J, with 23 bases in the middle. This CDR3 is built from 17 residues. Germline V gives CDR1 MDHEN, CDR2 SYDVKM. CDR3 region: CASRPPSRRSLNQPQHF. CDR3 in DNA: TGTGCCAGCCGTCCCCCTAGCCGTCGCAGCCTCAATCAGCCCCAGCATTTT.

This clone was seen a handful of times. The genes are TRBV28 and TRBJ1-1, with a weak D call TRBD1 (6 bases). V gave up 4 bases and J gave up 6 bases, with 15 bases separating them. This CDR3 comprises 14 residues. Germline V gives CDR1 MDHEN, CDR2 SYDVKM. CDR3: CASSSPSGTPEAFF. CDR3 DNA: TGTGCCAGCAGTTCTCCCTCCGGGACACCTGAAGCTTTCTTT.

This clone was found once. This rearrangement joins TRBV4-2 to TRBJ2-3; 11 bases align to TRBD2. The germline CDR1 and CDR2 sequences are LGHNA and YNFKEQ. This CDR3 contains 17 residues. The V segment lost 1 base and the J segment 1 base; nucleotides outside the gene matches: 4. For the CDR3, the DNA is TGTGCCAGCAGCCAAGGGGCTAGCGGGGGGCGCACAGATACGCAGTATTTT. Translation: CASSQGASGGRTDTQYF.

This chain links TRBV5-1 with TRBJ2-2, with a possible D match to TRBD1 (6 bases). The CDR3 has 15 residues. Between the trimmed V and J ends, which lost 2 bases and 3 bases, there was a span of 11 bases. Germline V lookup: CDR1 SGHRS, CDR2 YFSETQ. Here the CDR3 DNA reads TGCGCCAGCAGCTTTAGAACAGGGCACACCGGGGAGCTGTTTTTT. Protein product: CASSFRTGHTGELFF.

This clone has a handful of counts. The gene calls are TRBV9 and TRBJ1-1, with D unclear. The CDR3 has 14 amino acids. The V gene's germline CDR1 is SGDLS and CDR2 YYNGEE. V dropped 0 bases and J dropped 7 bases, with 13 bases sitting between them. The CDR3 sequence: CASSVDPVYGEAFF. The CDR3 DNA sequence: TGTGCCAGCAGCGTAGACCCGGTGTACGGTGAAGCTTTCTTT.